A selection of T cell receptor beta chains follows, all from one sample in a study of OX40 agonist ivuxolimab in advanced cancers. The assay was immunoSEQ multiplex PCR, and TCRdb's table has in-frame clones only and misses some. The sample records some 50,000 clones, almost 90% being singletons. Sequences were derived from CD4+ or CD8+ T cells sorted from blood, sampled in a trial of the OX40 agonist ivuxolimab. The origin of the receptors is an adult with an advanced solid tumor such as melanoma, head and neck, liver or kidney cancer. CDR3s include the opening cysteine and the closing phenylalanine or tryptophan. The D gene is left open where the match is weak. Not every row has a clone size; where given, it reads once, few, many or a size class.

CASSIPGQNYEQYF	TGTGCCAGTAGTATTCCGGGACAGAATTACGAGCAGTACTTC	TRBD1	.	TRBV19	TRBJ2-7
CASSLNSGVYEQYF	TGTGCCAGCAGTTTAAACTCCGGAGTATACGAGCAGTACTTC	.	.	TRBV27	TRBJ2-7
CASSPLTGAGEAFF	TGTGCCAGCTCACCCCTGACAGGGGCAGGAGAAGCTTTCTTT	TRBD1	.	TRBV18	TRBJ1-1
CASSFNPMYTEAFF	TGTGCCAGCAGCTTTAATCCGATGTACACTGAAGCTTTCTTT	.	.	TRBV11-3	TRBJ1-1
CASSTTSGLFDYGYTF	TGTGCCAGCAGCACCACATCCGGGCTCTTTGACTATGGCTACACCTTC	.	.	TRBV9	TRBJ1-2
CASRGTSGSEEQFF	TGTGCCAGCAGGGGGACTAGCGGGAGCGAGGAGCAGTTCTTC	TRBD2	once	TRBV6-5	TRBJ2-1
CASSPIEREPGNEQFF	TGCGCCAGCAGCCCGATAGAGCGGGAGCCCGGCAATGAGCAGTTCTTC	TRBD2	.	TRBV5-1	TRBJ2-1
CASGTSGDPYNEQFF	TGTGCCAGCGGGACTAGCGGGGACCCCTACAATGAGCAGTTCTTC	TRBD2	.	TRBV5-4	TRBJ2-1
CASSFWAGELFF	TGTGCCAGCAGTTTTTGGGCCGGGGAGCTGTTTTTT	.	.	TRBV28	TRBJ2-2
CASSPRDTEAFF	TGTGCCAGTAGTCCTCGGGACACTGAAGCTTTCTTT	.	.	TRBV19	TRBJ1-1
CASSSKVAGADEQFF	TGTGCCAGCAGCTCTAAAGTAGCGGGGGCGGATGAGCAGTTCTTC	TRBD2	.	TRBV7-3	TRBJ2-1
CAWSRQKAGLSGNTIYF	TGTGCCTGGAGTAGGCAGAAGGCCGGCCTCTCTGGAAACACCATATATTTT	.	.	TRBV30	TRBJ1-3
CASSFQGADTQYF	TGTGCCAGCAGCTTTCAGGGCGCAGATACGCAGTATTTT	.	.	TRBV11-3	TRBJ2-3
CASSPETRQETQYF	TGTGCCAGCAGCCCTGAGACTCGACAAGAGACCCAGTACTTC	.	.	TRBV11-2	TRBJ2-5
CASRSGQLELFF	TGTGCCAGCAGGTCGGGACAGCTGGAGCTGTTTTTT	TRBD1	.	TRBV2	TRBJ2-2
CASSLSIQTGRGEKLFF	TGTGCCAGCAGTTTATCAATCCAGACAGGGCGAGGGGAAAAACTGTTTTTT	TRBD1	.	TRBV27	TRBJ1-4
CASSPDLSGTQYF	TGTGCCAGCAGTCCGGACCTTAGTGGTACGCAGTATTTT	.	.	TRBV28	TRBJ2-3
CASSLDPGSYNEQFF	TGCGCCAGCAGCTTGGACCCGGGCTCCTACAATGAGCAGTTCTTC	.	once	TRBV5-1	TRBJ2-1
CASSVGSGGASTDTQYF	TGTGCCAGCAGCGTGGGGTCTGGGGGGGCCAGCACAGATACGCAGTATTTT	.	.	TRBV9	TRBJ2-3
CALGELAKNIQYF	TGTGCCCTCGGAGAGCTAGCCAAAAACATTCAGTACTTC	.	.	TRBV6-1	TRBJ2-4
CASSLGPNQETQHF	TGCGCCAGCAGCTTGGGCCCGAACCAAGAGACCCAGCACTTC	.	.	TRBV5-1	TRBJ2-5
CASSRGGSSGNTIYF	TGTGCCAGCAGCCGGGGGGGTAGCTCTGGAAACACCATATATTTT	.	.	TRBV5-4	TRBJ1-3
CASSAQGLGQGQPQHF	TGTGCCAGCAGCGCACAGGGTTTAGGGCAAGGTCAGCCCCAGCATTTT	.	.	TRBV7-6	TRBJ1-5
CASSLNRETQYF	TGTGCCAGCAGCTTAAACAGGGAGACCCAGTACTTC	.	.	TRBV7-6	TRBJ2-5
CASSLGGGGGELFF	TGTGCCAGCAGCTTAGGAGGGGGCGGCGGGGAGCTGTTTTTT	.	.	TRBV7-3	TRBJ2-2
CASSQEGPGTDTQYF	TGTGCCAGCAGCCAAGAGGGCCCGGGAACAGATACGCAGTATTTT	.	.	TRBV4-2	TRBJ2-3
CASSSGTADLQYF	TGTGCCAGCAGCTCAGGGACAGCCGACCTGCAGTATTTT	TRBD1	.	TRBV7-2	TRBJ2-3
CASSAGQGIDTEAFF	TGCGCCAGCAGCGCGGGACAGGGGATCGACACTGAAGCTTTCTTT	TRBD1	.	TRBV5-1	TRBJ1-1
CASSLERGVEQFF	TGTGCCAGCAGCTTAGAGCGGGGGGTTGAGCAGTTCTTC	TRBD2	.	TRBV11-3	TRBJ2-1
CASSLGGLLYTDTQYF	TGTGCCAGCAGTTTGGGGGGGCTCCTTTACACAGATACGCAGTATTTT	.	.	TRBV28	TRBJ2-3
CASSRMGGLPTYEQYF	TGCGCCAGCAGCCGCATGGGGGGACTTCCAACCTACGAGCAGTACTTC	.	.	TRBV4-1	TRBJ2-7
CASGLAGPRSYTF	TGTGCTAGTGGTTTAGCAGGCCCCCGGAGCTACACCTTC	.	.	TRBV12-5	TRBJ1-2
CASSSPGRPRKRSSYEQYF	TGTGCCAGCAGTTCCCCGGGCCGGCCAAGAAAGCGGAGCTCCTACGAGCAGTACTTC	.	.	TRBV28	TRBJ2-7
CASRPGQGTTEAFF	TGTGCCAGCAGGCCGGGACAGGGGACCACTGAAGCTTTCTTT	TRBD1	.	TRBV7-9	TRBJ1-1
CASSSPGGNGTDTQYF	TGTGCCAGCAGTTCCCCAGGGGGCAACGGCACAGATACGCAGTATTTT	TRBD1	.	TRBV28	TRBJ2-3
CASSVEGARGYGYTF	TGTGCCAGCAGCGTTGAGGGGGCAAGAGGCTATGGCTACACCTTC	TRBD1	.	TRBV9	TRBJ1-2
CASSQEAGARAGYTF	TGTGCCAGCAGCCAAGAAGCGGGGGCCAGGGCTGGCTACACCTTC	.	.	TRBV14	TRBJ1-2
CASSFLAGTYNEQFF	TGTGCCAGCAGCTTTCTAGCGGGAACCTACAATGAGCAGTTCTTC	TRBD2	once	TRBV5-4	TRBJ2-1
CASSFSGQGARNEQFF	TGCGCCAGCAGTTTCTCGGGACAGGGGGCCAGGAATGAGCAGTTCTTC	TRBD1	.	TRBV10-1	TRBJ2-1
CASSEVLAGVFF	TGTGCCAGCAGTGAAGTTTTAGCGGGAGTGTTCTTC	TRBD2	.	TRBV6-1	TRBJ2-1
CAWSEGMNTEAFF	TGTGCCTGGAGTGAGGGTATGAACACTGAAGCTTTCTTT	.	once	TRBV30	TRBJ1-1
CSVSVGGGTGELFF	TGCAGCGTTTCAGTAGGGGGAGGCACCGGGGAGCTGTTTTTT	.	.	TRBV29-1	TRBJ2-2
CASITGTATTEAFF	TGTGCCAGCATTACCGGGACAGCGACCACTGAAGCTTTCTTT	TRBD1	.	TRBV19	TRBJ1-1
CASSLTGGLLETQYF	TGTGCCAGCAGCCTGACGGGGGGACTGCTTGAGACCCAGTACTTC	TRBD2	.	TRBV5-6	TRBJ2-5
CASSPQTRNYNEQFF	TGCGCCAGCAGCCCCCAGACTAGAAACTACAATGAGCAGTTCTTC	.	.	TRBV5-1	TRBJ2-1
CASSILGTTRNQPQHF	TGTGCCAGTAGTATTTTAGGGACAACCCGTAATCAGCCCCAGCATTTT	.	.	TRBV19	TRBJ1-5
CASSLLGLAGGNEQFF	TGTGCCAGCAGTTTACTGGGACTAGCGGGGGGTAATGAGCAGTTCTTC	TRBD2	.	TRBV28	TRBJ2-1
CASSTRQGNTEAFF	TGTGCCAGCAGTACGAGACAGGGGAACACTGAAGCTTTCTTT	TRBD1	.	TRBV2	TRBJ1-1
CASSSGLAGGSTDTQYF	TGTGCCAGCAGTTCAGGACTAGCGGGTGGTAGCACAGATACGCAGTATTTT	TRBD2	.	TRBV27	TRBJ2-3
CASSKGQGNEKLFF	TGTGCCAGCAGCAAGGGACAGGGAAATGAAAAACTGTTTTTT	TRBD1	.	TRBV5-4	TRBJ1-4
CASTFGPGQGGYTF	TGTGCCAGCACCTTTGGTCCGGGACAGGGGGGCTACACCTTC	TRBD1	.	TRBV7-2	TRBJ1-2
CAISESGSRRGYTF	TGTGCCATCAGTGAGTCGGGCAGCCGGAGGGGCTACACCTTC	.	.	TRBV10-3	TRBJ1-2
CASSMWTASQDEQFF	TGTGCCAGTAGTATGTGGACTGCTAGTCAAGATGAGCAGTTCTTC	.	.	TRBV19	TRBJ2-1
CASSHARMQFF	TGTGCCAGCAGCCATGCTCGAATGCAGTTCTTC	.	.	TRBV14	TRBJ2-1
CASSFGFMQYF	TGTGCCAGCAGCTTTGGCTTCATGCAGTACTTC	.	.	TRBV5-4	TRBJ2-7